This TCR beta chain was retrieved from a study of PD-1 blockade in classical Hodgkin lymphoma. Background on the study: Intravenous infusions of nivolumab 3 mg/kg reached patients every 2 weeks.

Using immunoSEQ multiplex PCR, the repertoire was profiled, and TCRdb retains in-frame clones only, with some absent. The repertoire holds some 150,000 clones, with under 85% as singletons. V dropped 2 bases and J dropped 0 bases, with 8 bases sitting between them. This CDR3 spans 15 amino acids. Germline V gene lookup returns CDR1 SGHTA and CDR2 FQGNSA. Worth noting for this clone: Its antigen is not known.

Exposure to brentuximab vedotin varied, and each patient had relapsed following autologous stem cell transplantation. Patients showed best responses of complete response, partial response or progressive disease. Points from the study as a whole: Why the repertoires differ is still unclear, perhaps disease activity or prior therapy. CD4+ TCR diversity, unlike CD8+, climbed significantly by C4D1.

The sequenced sample was peripheral blood mononuclear cells (PBMCs), obtained before the second cycle of nivolumab. This TCR came from a human donor with classical Hodgkin lymphoma. The chain carries TRBV7-2 and TRBJ2-1; D uncertain. The CDR3 coding sequence is TGTGCCAGCAGCTTATTTAGCAGCTCCTACAATGAGCAGTTCTTC. It is translated as CASSLFSSSYNEQFF. Variable domain in full (rest from reference TRBV7-2 and TRBJ2-1): GAGVSQSPSNKVTEKGKDVELRCDPISGHTALYWYRQSLGQGLEFLIYFQGNSAPDKSGLPSDRFSAERTGGSVSTLTIQRTQQEDSAVYLCASSLFSSSYNEQFFGPGTRLTVL.